These T cell receptor beta chains were read from a single sample in a study of T-cell memory formation after mild COVID-19. Using its own MiXCR run on the 5' RACE reads, TCRdb lists one record per CDR3 protein. This sample carries around 310,000 distinct CDR3 sequences, 15% to 20% of them seen once, and the ten largest clones take 20% to 25%. Sequenced: PBMCs or a T cell subset sorted from them (not recorded which). These receptors originate from a man in his late teens or twenties who had mild COVID-19 (a few samples of this study predate the infection). Cell type and time point are not known. Both conserved end residues are part of each CDR3. The D gene is left open where the match is weak. Clone size, where shown, is once, few, many, or a class for clones that have expanded.

. | TRBD2 | TRBJ2-2 | TRBV12-3/TRBV12-4 | TGTGCCAGCAGTTCTAAGACTAGCGGACAAGGGACCGGGGAGCTGTTTTTT | CASSSKTSGQGTGELFF
. | . | TRBJ1-5 | TRBV20-1 | TGCAGTGCTAGAGATCCGCTAGGGCTAATCAGCCCCCAGCATTTT | CSARDPLGLISPQHF
. | . | TRBJ1-2 | TRBV20-1 | TGCAGTGCTAGAGTGATTGGGGATTACACTAACTATGGCTACACCTTC | CSARVIGDYTNYGYTF
. | . | TRBJ2-3 | TRBV4-1 | TGCGCCAGCGGCCAGGGGTTTACAGATACGCAGTATTTT | CASGQGFTDTQYF
. | . | TRBJ2-1 | TRBV28 | TGTGCCAGCTTTTCCGCTTCCAGGGGACATGAGCAGTTCTTC | CASFSASRGHEQFF
. | . | TRBJ2-5 | TRBV7-3 | TGTGCCAGCAGCCCCGAGAACGGTAGGACCCAGTACTTC | CASSPENGRTQYF
few | . | TRBJ1-1 | TRBV10-3 | TGTGCCATCAGTGACAGGGGCACTGAAGCTTTCTTT | CAISDRGTEAFF
once | . | TRBJ2-1 | TRBV6-2/TRBV6-3 | TGTGCCAGCAGTTACTCGATAGTGTGGGAGCAGTTCTTC | CASSYSIVWEQFF
few | . | TRBJ2-1 | TRBV7-9 | TGTGCCAGCAGCCCCCGAAACTACAATGAGCAGTTCTTC | CASSPRNYNEQFF
. | . | TRBJ2-5 | TRBV11-2 | TGTGCCAGCAGCCCCGGGTGGCAGGCGGGGTCCCAAGAGACCCAGTACTTC | CASSPGWQAGSQETQYF
many | TRBD2 | TRBJ2-3 | TRBV7-2 | TGTGCCAGCGGGACTAGCGGGGGGACAGATACGCAGTATTTT | CASGTSGGTDTQYF
. | TRBD1 | TRBJ1-4 | TRBV5-1 | TGCGCCAGCAGCGCGGACAGGTATGGCGAAAAACTGTTTTTT | CASSADRYGEKLFF
. | . | TRBJ2-2 | TRBV7-2 | TGTGCCACCCTCCCCCCCACGAACACCGGGGAGCTGTTTTTT | CATLPPTNTGELFF
few | . | TRBJ2-1 | TRBV6-2/TRBV6-3 | TGTGCCAGCAGTTACTCGACTGGCTCCTACAATGAGCAGTTCTTC | CASSYSTGSYNEQFF
few | . | TRBJ2-3 | TRBV6-5 | TGTGCCAGCAGTTACTACGATTTAGCAGATACGCAGTATTTT | CASSYYDLADTQYF
few | TRBD2 | TRBJ2-1 | TRBV12-3/TRBV12-4 | TGTGCCAGCGGTCTTGCGGGGGGCAATGAGCAGTTCTTC | CASGLAGGNEQFF
few | TRBD1 | TRBJ2-3 | TRBV30 | TGTGCCTGGAGTCTCTTCGGGACAGGGGGCCCATCCTCCGGAGATACGCAGTATTTT | CAWSLFGTGGPSSGDTQYF
few | . | TRBJ1-4 | TRBV28 | TGTGCCAGCAGTTTGTGGCAGGGAGGGGAAAAACTGTTTTTT | CASSLWQGGEKLFF
few | TRBD1 | TRBJ1-1 | TRBV7-8 | TGTGCCAGCAGCCTCCGGGACAGCAACACTGAAGCTTTCTTT | CASSLRDSNTEAFF
few | TRBD2 | TRBJ2-4 | TRBV7-2 | TGTGCCAGCAGCTTTAACCGGGGGGAAAACATTCAGTACTTC | CASSFNRGENIQYF
. | . | TRBJ2-7 | TRBV20-1 | TGCAGTGCTTACCCCCCGGGATACGAGCAGTACTTC | CSAYPPGYEQYF
once | . | TRBJ2-7 | TRBV5-4 | TGTGCCAGCAGCTTGTCGACAGGATTTGGGGAGCAGTACTTC | CASSLSTGFGEQYF
few | . | TRBJ2-3 | TRBV11-2 | TGTGCCAGCAGCCCTTGGTTCGGGGGCACAGATACGCAGTATTTT | CASSPWFGGTDTQYF
. | TRBD1 | TRBJ1-6 | TRBV7-2 | TGTGCCAGCAGCGCAAAGGGACAGGGTAGTCACTCACCCCTCCACTTT | CASSAKGQGSHSPLHF
. | . | TRBJ1-2 | TRBV7-2 | TGTGCCAGCAGCTTAAGGTCCACCACTCGATATGGCTACACCTTC | CASSLRSTTRYGYTF
. | . | TRBJ2-7 | TRBV20-1 | TGCAGTGCTCAGGACTCATCCTACGAGCAGTACTTC | CSAQDSSYEQYF
many | . | TRBJ2-1 | TRBV10-2 | TGCGCCAGCAGTGTAGACACCGCGCAGCAGTTCTTC | CASSVDTAQQFF
few | . | TRBJ2-3 | TRBV12-3/TRBV12-4 | TGTGCCAGCAGGCAGACCGTTAGCACAGATACGCAGTATTTT | CASRQTVSTDTQYF
many | . | TRBJ1-6 | TRBV4-3 | TGCGCCAGCAGCCAAGATCTGACTGATTATAATTCACCCCTCCACTTT | CASSQDLTDYNSPLHF
. | TRBD1 | TRBJ2-7 | TRBV16 | TGTGCCAGCAGCCAAAGGGACAGGGTATCCTACGAGCAGTACTTC | CASSQRDRVSYEQYF
few | . | TRBJ1-5 | TRBV6-2/TRBV6-3 | TGTGCCAGCAGTGACCCGAACCACCCGGACAATCAGCCCCAGCATTTT | CASSDPNHPDNQPQHF
few | TRBD1 | TRBJ2-2 | TRBV3-1 | TGTGCCAGCAGTCACACCGGGACAGGGATCACCGGGGAGCTGTTTTTT | CASSHTGTGITGELFF
. | . | TRBJ1-4 | TRBV20-1 | TGCAGTGCTAGAGCACCGGCCGAAAAACTGTTTTTT | CSARAPAEKLFF
. | TRBD2 | TRBJ2-5 | TRBV2 | TGTGCCAGCAAGCGGGAATCTCAAGAGACCCAGTACTTC | CASKRESQETQYF